The rows below give T cell receptor beta chains drawn from one sample of a study of blood T cells in healthy people across ages. In TCRdb, the 5' RACE reads were re-called with MiXCR into one record per CDR3 protein. Among over 1,500,000 distinct CDR3 sequences, about 49% were seen once, and the ten largest hold over 2%. The material sequenced was blood. The receptors stem from a woman aged 40 to 50 in good health. CDR3s include the opening cysteine and the closing phenylalanine or tryptophan. The D gene is left open where the match is weak. Some rows mark clone size as missing; the rest say once, few, many or name a class of expanded clone.

clone_size,j_call,d_call,v_call,cdr3_nt,cdr3_aa
NA,TRBJ1-2,TRBD1,TRBV28,TGTGCCAGCAGTGGGCCACCGGGACAGGGTTATGGCTACACCTTC,CASSGPPGQGYGYTF
NA,TRBJ2-5,NA,TRBV7-2,TGTGCCAGCAGCTTAAGGCGGGTGGAAGAGACCCAGTACTTC,CASSLRRVEETQYF
few,TRBJ2-4,NA,TRBV5-1,TGCGCCAGCAGCTTGCTAGGGCCGAGGGCCAAAAACATTCAGTACTTC,CASSLLGPRAKNIQYF
few,TRBJ2-1,NA,TRBV5-1,TGCGCCAGCAGGCAAAGAGGCGAGAACAATGAGCAGTTCTTC,CASRQRGENNEQFF
few,TRBJ2-3,NA,TRBV27,TGTGCCAGCAGTCCGGTAGGGAGCACAGATACGCAGTATTTT,CASSPVGSTDTQYF
NA,TRBJ2-5,TRBD1,TRBV20-1,TGCAGTGCTGGCCGCCGACAGGGGAGGGAGACCCAGTACTTC,CSAGRRQGRETQYF
few,TRBJ1-5,TRBD1,TRBV29-1,TGCAGCGTCGGACAGGGGGACCAGCCCCAGCATTTT,CSVGQGDQPQHF
NA,TRBJ2-7,NA,TRBV28,TGTGCCATCAGAGGAAGTAACTCCTACGAGCAGTACTTC,CAIRGSNSYEQYF
NA,TRBJ1-2,TRBD1,TRBV29-1,TGCAGCGTGGAGTCTGGACAGGGGAGAAATGGCTACACCTTC,CSVESGQGRNGYTF
NA,TRBJ2-5,NA,TRBV6-5,TGTGCCAGCAGTTACTCATATACAGGAGAGACCCAGTACTTC,CASSYSYTGETQYF
NA,TRBJ2-7,NA,TRBV5-1,TGCGCCAGCAGCTTGGCCAATCCCTACGAGCAGTACTTC,CASSLANPYEQYF
many,TRBJ2-7,TRBD2,TRBV29-1,TGCAGCGTTCGAGCGGGGACCTACGAGCAGTACTTC,CSVRAGTYEQYF
many,TRBJ2-1,NA,TRBV29-1,TGCAGCGTTGAAGGGACCGGGGCTTCCTCCTACAATGAGCAGTTCTTC,CSVEGTGASSYNEQFF
NA,TRBJ2-5,NA,TRBV7-3,TGTGCCAGCAGCTTAAGGCCGGACGTACAAGAGACCCAGTACTTC,CASSLRPDVQETQYF
NA,TRBJ2-7,TRBD2,TRBV6-2/TRBV6-3,TGTGCCAGCAGTCATCCGGGACTAACCTACGAGCAGTACTTC,CASSHPGLTYEQYF